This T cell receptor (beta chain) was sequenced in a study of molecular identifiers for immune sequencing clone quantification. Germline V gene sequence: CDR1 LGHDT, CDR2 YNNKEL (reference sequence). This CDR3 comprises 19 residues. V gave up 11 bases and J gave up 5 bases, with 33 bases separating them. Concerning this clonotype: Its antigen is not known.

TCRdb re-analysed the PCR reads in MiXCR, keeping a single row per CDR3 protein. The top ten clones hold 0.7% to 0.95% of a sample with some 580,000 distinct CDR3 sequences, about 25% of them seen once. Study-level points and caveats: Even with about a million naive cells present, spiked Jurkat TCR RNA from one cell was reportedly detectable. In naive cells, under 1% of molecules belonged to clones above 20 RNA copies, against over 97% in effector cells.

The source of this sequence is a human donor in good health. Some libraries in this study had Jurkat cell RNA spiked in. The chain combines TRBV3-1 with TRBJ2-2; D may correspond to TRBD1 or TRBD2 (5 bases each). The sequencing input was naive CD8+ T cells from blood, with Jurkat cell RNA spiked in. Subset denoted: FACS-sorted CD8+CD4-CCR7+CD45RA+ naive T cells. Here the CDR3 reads CARPNHLRGPPEGTGELFF. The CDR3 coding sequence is TGTGCCCGCCCTAACCACCTCCGGGGCCCGCCCGAAGGGACCGGGGAGCTGTTTTTT.